This entry lists 21 T cell receptor beta chains sequenced from one sample in a study of early T cells in non-severe SARS-CoV-2 infection. Each CDR3 protein gets one entry after TCRdb re-called the 5' RACE reads with MiXCR. The sample records approximately 97,000 distinct CDR3 sequences, about 10% being singletons. Sequencing used whole blood, obtained at baseline. These receptors all stem from an adult who was a healthcare worker with PCR-confirmed SARS-CoV-2 infection or an uninfected control (not recorded which).

This clonotype showed up many times. The V and J genes are TRBV11-2 and TRBJ2-1; D unresolved. CDR1 and CDR2 from the germline V gene are SGHAT and FQNNGV. The CDR3 extends over 15 amino acids. The germline V and J ends were trimmed by 1 base and 6 bases, with 13 bases remaining between them. CDR3 region: CASSLVRSLPNEQFF. In DNA form, the CDR3 reads TGTGCCAGCAGCTTAGTTCGCAGCCTCCCCAATGAGCAGTTCTTC.

This clonotype was seen at least ten times. The CDR3 loop is CASSLGRTEQYF. CDR3 DNA: TGTGCCAGCAGCTTAGGCCGGACCGAGCAGTACTTC. The chain joins TRBV11-2 to TRBJ2-7; no definite D call. Germline CDR1 is SGHAT and CDR2 is FQNNGV. The CDR3 has 12 amino acids. V was shortened by 1 base and J by 6 bases, with 7 bases between the two germline ends.

The chain joins TRBV3-1 to TRBJ2-7, with D possibly being TRBD1 (5 bases). The V gene lost 3 bases and the J gene lost 2 bases, with 14 bases spanning the gap. This CDR3 is 15 amino acids long. Germline CDR1 reads LGHDT; CDR2 reads YNNKEL (reference sequence). In DNA, the CDR3 is TGTGCCAGCAGCCACGCTGCAGGGAACCCCTACGAGCAGTACTTC. Translating it yields CASSHAAGNPYEQYF.

This clonotype was recorded at least ten times. The V call is TRBV7-6, the J call TRBJ2-4; possibly TRBD1 for D (6 bases). Trimming left V 4 bases short and J 10 bases short, with 17 bases between. The germline V gene has CDR1 SGHVS and CDR2 FNYEAQ. CDR3 length: 14 residues. CDR3 bases: TGTGCCAGCAGCTGGGGACACGGCCCTAATATTCAGTACTTC. Translated: CASSWGHGPNIQYF. Full variable domain (rest looked up from reference TRBV7-6 and TRBJ2-4): GAGVSQSPRYKVTKRGQDVALRCDPISGHVSLYWYRQALGQGPEFLTYFNYEAQQDKSGLPNDRFSAERPEGSISTLTIQRTEQRDSAMYRCASSWGHGPNIQYFGAGTRLSVL.

This clonotype was seen many times. V usage is TRBV9 and J usage is TRBJ2-1; D could derive from TRBD1 or TRBD2 (5 bases each). CDR1 SGDLS and CDR2 YYNGEE come from the germline V gene. This CDR3 is 15 amino acids long. Trimming stripped 0 bases from V and 8 bases from J, with 15 bases between. The DNA of the CDR3 is TGTGCCAGCAGCGTAGAAGGGGACCCCCTCGATGAGCAGTTCTTC. As protein: CASSVEGDPLDEQFF.

This clonotype has a handful of counts. V usage is TRBV29-1 and J usage is TRBJ1-1; TRBD1 agrees at 7 bases. CDR3 size: 14 residues. Germline V gene sequence: CDR1 SQVTM, CDR2 ANQGSEA. V lost 7 bases, J lost 0 bases, and 8 bases stayed unmatched. The CDR3 sequence: CSALQGSLNTEAFF. The CDR3 DNA is TGCAGCGCCCTACAGGGGTCGCTGAACACTGAAGCTTTCTTT.

The J gene is TRBJ2-5, the V gene TRBV4-1; 8 bases map to TRBD1. Germline values: CDR1 MGHRA, CDR2 YSYEKL. The junction had 3 bases not matched to a gene; V was cut back by 3 bases and J by 0 bases. This CDR3 has 15 amino acids. CDR3 protein: CASSHPDRDQETQYF. In DNA form, the CDR3 reads TGCGCCAGCAGCCACCCGGACAGGGACCAAGAGACCCAGTACTTC.

This clonotype was observed many times. The CDR3 is CASSYSQRMQQETQYF. CDR3 DNA: TGTGCCAGCAGTTACAGCCAGCGGATGCAACAAGAGACCCAGTACTTC. The chain has TRBV6-2 or TRBV6-3 and TRBJ2-5, with a weak D call TRBD2 (5 bases). V lost 2 bases and J lost 2, with 15 bases in between. The germline V gene has CDR1 MNHEY and CDR2 SVGEGT. The CDR3 is 16 residues long.

This clonotype was counted a few times. This sequence joins TRBV11-2 and TRBJ2-2; TRBD2 might be the D (6 bases). The CDR3 has 14 amino acids. Germline values: CDR1 SGHAT, CDR2 FQNNGV. Deletions cut 1 base from V and 6 bases from J, with 9 bases between. The CDR3 here is CASSLASAAGELFF. The CDR3 DNA reads TGTGCCAGCAGCTTAGCTAGCGCTGCCGGGGAGCTGTTTTTT.

This clonotype has ten or more counts. The V and J genes are TRBV18 and TRBJ1-2; D ambiguous. Deletions cut 2 bases from V and 2 bases from J, with 9 bases between. The germline CDR1 and CDR2 sequences are KGHSH and LQKENI. This CDR3 region has 14 residues. The CDR3 here is CASSPNDGNYGYTF. The DNA for the CDR3 is TGTGCCAGCTCACCAAACGACGGGAACTATGGCTACACCTTC.

This clonotype was detected many times. The genes are TRBV7-2 and TRBJ1-5; D gene ambiguous. Per germline, CDR1 SGHTA and CDR2 FQGNSA. Trimming left V 4 bases short and J 4 bases short, with 8 bases between. The CDR3 has 13 residues. CDR3 amino acids: CASSSQANQPQHF. DNA of the CDR3: TGTGCCAGCAGCTCCCAGGCGAATCAGCCCCAGCATTTT.

This clonotype was seen a handful of times. The chain has TRBV2 and TRBJ2-5; D remains ambiguous. The CDR3 is made up of 12 amino acids. CDR1 SNHLY and CDR2 FYNNEI come from the germline V gene. Deletions cut 6 bases from V and 2 bases from J, with 7 bases between. CDR3 coding DNA: TGTGCCAGCAGCAGGATACAAGAGACCCAGTACTTC. It is translated as CASSRIQETQYF.

This clonotype was seen many times. V and J are TRBV19 and TRBJ2-1; D may be TRBD2 (7 bases). The CDR3 runs 17 residues. V was shortened by 3 bases and J by 7 bases, with 22 bases between the two germline ends. The germline V gene has CDR1 LNHDA and CDR2 SQIVND (reference sequence). The chain's CDR3 is CASSMALGGAFRNEQFF. CDR3 coding DNA: TGTGCCAGTAGTATGGCCCTTGGGGGGGCCTTCAGGAATGAGCAGTTCTTC. The complete variable domain, with remaining parts taken from reference TRBV19 and TRBJ2-1, reads DGGITQSPKYLFRKEGQNVTLSCEQNLNHDAMYWYRQDPGQGLRLIYYSQIVNDFQKGDIAEGYSVSREKKESFPLTVTSAQKNPTAFYLCASSMALGGAFRNEQFFGPGTRLTVL.

There are many counts of this clonotype. J is TRBJ2-5 and V is TRBV20-1; D remains ambiguous. The CDR3 extends over 18 amino acids. Trimming took off 0 bases at V and 3 bases at J, with 23 bases between the two ends. In germline, CDR1 is DFQATT, CDR2 SNEGSKA (reference sequence). CDR3 nucleotides: TGCAGTGCTAGAGATCTAAGGCCCCTGGCGGAAGATGAAGAGACCCAGTACTTC. This codes for CSARDLRPLAEDEETQYF.

This clonotype was observed many times. The chain is built from TRBV14 and TRBJ1-1, with a possible D match to TRBD1 (5 bases). Germline values: CDR1 SGHDN, CDR2 FVKESK. The V gene lost 0 bases and the J gene lost 6 bases, with 11 bases spanning the gap. The CDR3 contains 14 residues. The CDR3 protein is CASSQEHRGAEAFF. Here the CDR3 DNA reads TGTGCCAGCAGCCAAGAGCATAGGGGAGCTGAAGCTTTCTTT. The complete variable domain, with remaining parts taken from reference TRBV14 and TRBJ1-1, reads EAGVTQFPSHSVIEKGQTVTLRCDPISGHDNLYWYRRVMGKEIKFLLHFVKESKQDESGMPNNRFLAERTGGTYSTLKVQPAELEDSGVYFCASSQEHRGAEAFFGQGTRLTVV.

This clonotype was picked up many times. V gene TRBV6-5 combines with J gene TRBJ1-6; TRBD1 agrees at 7 bases. The CDR3 has 15 amino acids. The germline V gene has CDR1 MNHEY and CDR2 SVGAGI. Losses at the gene ends were 6 bases for V and 5 bases for J; bases not matched to a gene: 7. The CDR3 loop is CASRPPTGNNSPLHF. DNA of the CDR3: TGTGCCAGCAGACCTCCGACAGGGAATAATTCACCCCTCCACTTT.

The table lists this clonotype with a few counts. This sequence joins TRBV7-9 and TRBJ1-6, with a possible D match to TRBD1 (6 bases). Germline values: CDR1 SEHNR, CDR2 FQNEAQ (reference sequence). CDR3 length: 14 amino acids. V was pared by 1 base and J by 5 bases, with 6 bases between. The CDR3 loop reads CASSLGQDNSPLHF. CDR3 coding DNA: TGTGCCAGCAGCTTAGGACAGGATAATTCACCCCTCCACTTT.

This clonotype was counted only a few times. The chain joins TRBV9 to TRBJ2-1; TRBD2 aligns across 9 bases. Trimming took 1 base from V and 4 from J; bases not matched to a gene: 3. The CDR3 covers 15 residues. Germline CDR1 and CDR2: SGDLS and YYNGEE. The CDR3 protein is CASSVSSGVYNEQFF. The CDR3 nucleotides are TGTGCCAGCAGCGTATCTAGCGGGGTATACAATGAGCAGTTCTTC. Full variable domain (remainder filled in from reference TRBV9 and TRBJ2-1): DSGVTQTPKHLITATGQRVTLRCSPRSGDLSVYWYQQSLDQGLQFLIQYYNGEERAKGNILERFSAQQFPDLHSELNLSSLELGDSALYFCASSVSSGVYNEQFFGPGTRLTVL.

This clonotype was detected many times. The chain combines TRBV18 with TRBJ2-1, with 7 nucleotides matching TRBD1. With 6 bases clipped from V and 8 bases from J, the junction kept 4 bases outside the gene matches. The CDR3 has 12 residues. Per germline, CDR1 KGHSH and CDR2 LQKENI. Here the CDR3 reads CASSPDRDEQFF. The CDR3 coding sequence is TGTGCCAGCTCCCCAGACAGGGATGAGCAGTTCTTC.

This clonotype was observed a handful of times. The chain uses TRBV4-3 and TRBJ2-1; D may be TRBD1 (6 bases). The CDR3 is made up of 17 amino acids. V was shortened by 0 bases and J by 0 bases, with 12 bases between the two germline ends. Germline values: CDR1 LGHNA, CDR2 YSLEER. For the CDR3, the DNA is TGCGCCAGCAGCCAAGAGCTACCAGGGGACTCCTACAATGAGCAGTTCTTC. This sequence encodes CASSQELPGDSYNEQFF.

This clonotype was found many times. The chain is built from TRBV11-3 and TRBJ2-3; TRBD2 aligns across 11 bases. The CDR3 sequence is 15 residues long. Germline CDR1 SGHNT, CDR2 YENEEA. The J segment lost 5 bases and the V segment lost 6 bases, leaving 7 bases of the junction unmatched. The CDR3 sequence is CASSLSGGARDTQYF. Here the CDR3 DNA reads TGTGCCAGCAGTCTTAGCGGGGGGGCCAGAGATACGCAGTATTTT. Based on the CDR3 plus reference TRBV11-3 and TRBJ2-3, the full variable domain is EAGVVQSPRYKIIEKKQPVAFWCNPISGHNTLYWYLQNLGQGPELLIRYENEEAVDDSQLPKDRFSAERLKGVDSTLKIQPAELGDSAVYLCASSLSGGARDTQYFGPGTRLTVL.